The present T cell receptor beta chain was sequenced within a study of Graves' ophthalmopathy and Graves' hyperthyroidism. Trimming cost V 5 bases and J 0 bases, with 10 bases left between them. CDR3 size: 14 residues. Beta-chain TCR CDR3 regions were amplified from RNA transcripts. HTBI primers served in a first-round RT-PCR, which a second-round multiplex PCR followed. Each CDR3 protein gets one entry after TCRdb re-called the multiplex PCR reads with MiXCR. The repertoire includes some 1.1 million distinct CDR3 sequences, 35% to 45% of them detected once, and roughly 10% sits in the top ten. The sequence derives from an adult man with Graves' hyperthyroidism. The V and J genes are TRBV12-3 or TRBV12-4 and TRBJ2-5, with D uncertain. The sequencing input was peripheral blood or thyroid tissue (not recorded which). CDR3 coding DNA: TGTGCCAGCAGTCTCAATTCGTACCAAGAGACCCAGTACTTC. It yields the protein CASSLNSYQETQYF.